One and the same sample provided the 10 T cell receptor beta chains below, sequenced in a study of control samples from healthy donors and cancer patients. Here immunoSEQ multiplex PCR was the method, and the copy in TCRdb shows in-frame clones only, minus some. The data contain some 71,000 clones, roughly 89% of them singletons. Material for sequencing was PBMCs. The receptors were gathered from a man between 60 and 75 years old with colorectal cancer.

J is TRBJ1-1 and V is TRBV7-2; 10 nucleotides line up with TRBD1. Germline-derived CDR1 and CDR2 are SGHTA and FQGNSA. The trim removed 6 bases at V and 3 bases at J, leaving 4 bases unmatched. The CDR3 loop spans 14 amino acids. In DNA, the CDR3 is TGTGCCAGCAGGGGACAGGGGACCTACACTGAAGCTTTCTTT. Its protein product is CASRGQGTYTEAFF.

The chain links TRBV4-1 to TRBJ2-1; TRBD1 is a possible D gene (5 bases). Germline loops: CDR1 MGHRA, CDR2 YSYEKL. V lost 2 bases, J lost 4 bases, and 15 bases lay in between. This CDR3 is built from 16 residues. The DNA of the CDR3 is TGCGCCAGCAGCCAACTGACAGATCTAAATTACAATGAGCAGTTCTTC. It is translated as CASSQLTDLNYNEQFF.

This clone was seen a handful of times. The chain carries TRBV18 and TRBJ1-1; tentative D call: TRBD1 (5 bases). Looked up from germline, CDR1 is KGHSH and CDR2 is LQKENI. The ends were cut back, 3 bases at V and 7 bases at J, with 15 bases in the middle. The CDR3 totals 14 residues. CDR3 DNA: TGTGCCAGCTCACCTGTGGGGGTAGGAGATGAAGCTTTCTTT. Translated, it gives CASSPVGVGDEAFF. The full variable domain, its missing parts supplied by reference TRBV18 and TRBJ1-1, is NAGVMQNPRHLVRRRGQEARLRCSPMKGHSHVYWYRQLPEEGLKFMVYLQKENIIDESGMPKERFSAEFPKEGPSILRIQQVVRGDSAAYFCASSPVGVGDEAFFGQGTRLTVV.

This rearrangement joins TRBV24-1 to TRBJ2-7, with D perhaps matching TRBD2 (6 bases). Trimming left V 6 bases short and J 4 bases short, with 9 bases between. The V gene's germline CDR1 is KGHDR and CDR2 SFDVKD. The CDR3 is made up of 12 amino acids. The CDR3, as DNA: TGTGCCACCAGTACGGGGGTATACGAGCAGTACTTC. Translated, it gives CATSTGVYEQYF.

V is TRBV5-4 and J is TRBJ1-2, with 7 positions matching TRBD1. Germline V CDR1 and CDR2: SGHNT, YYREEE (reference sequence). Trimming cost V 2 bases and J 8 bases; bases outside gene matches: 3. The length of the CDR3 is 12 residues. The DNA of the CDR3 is TGTGCCAGCAGCTTCGGAGGGGGCGGCTACACCTTC. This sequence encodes CASSFGGGGYTF.

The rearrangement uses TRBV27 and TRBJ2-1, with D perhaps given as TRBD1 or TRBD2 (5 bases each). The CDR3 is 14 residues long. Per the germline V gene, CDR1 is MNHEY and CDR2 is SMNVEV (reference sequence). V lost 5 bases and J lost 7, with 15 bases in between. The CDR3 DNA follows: TGTGCCAGCAGTGGGACCGGGACGCGGAATGAGCAGTTCTTC. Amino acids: CASSGTGTRNEQFF.

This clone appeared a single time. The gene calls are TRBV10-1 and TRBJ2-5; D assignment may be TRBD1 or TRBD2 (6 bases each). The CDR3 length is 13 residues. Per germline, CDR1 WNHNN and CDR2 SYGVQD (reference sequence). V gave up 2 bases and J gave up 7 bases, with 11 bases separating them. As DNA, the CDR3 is TGCGCCAGCAGTGAGAAGGGGGGAGGGACCCAGTACTTC. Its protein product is CASSEKGGGTQYF.

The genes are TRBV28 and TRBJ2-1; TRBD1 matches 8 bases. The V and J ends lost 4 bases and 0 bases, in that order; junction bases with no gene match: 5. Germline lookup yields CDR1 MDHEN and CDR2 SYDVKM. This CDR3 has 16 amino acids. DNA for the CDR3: TGTGCCAGCAGTTCCTCCGGGACAGGCTCCTACAATGAGCAGTTCTTC. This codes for CASSSSGTGSYNEQFF. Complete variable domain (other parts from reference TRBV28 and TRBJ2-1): DVKVTQSSRYLVKRTGEKVFLECVQDMDHENMFWYRQDPGLGLRLIYFSYDVKMKEKGDIPEGYSVSREKKERFSLILESASTNQTSMYLCASSSSGTGSYNEQFFGPGTRLTVL.

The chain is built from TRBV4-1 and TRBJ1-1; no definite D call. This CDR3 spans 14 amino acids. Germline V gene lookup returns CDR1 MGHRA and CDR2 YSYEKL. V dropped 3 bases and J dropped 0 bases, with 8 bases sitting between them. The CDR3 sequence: CASSQQTMNTEAFF. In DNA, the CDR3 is TGCGCCAGCAGCCAGCAGACCATGAACACTGAAGCTTTCTTT.

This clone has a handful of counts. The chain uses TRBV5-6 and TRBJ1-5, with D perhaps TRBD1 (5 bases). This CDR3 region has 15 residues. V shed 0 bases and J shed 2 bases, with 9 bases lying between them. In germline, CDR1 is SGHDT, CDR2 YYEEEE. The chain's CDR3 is CASSLGSGGNQPQHF. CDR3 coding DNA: TGTGCCAGCAGCTTGGGGTCGGGGGGCAATCAGCCCCAGCATTTT.